A single sample is the source of the 32 T cell receptor beta chains below, sequenced in a study of cytomegalovirus exposure and HLA in healthy donors. The protocol was immunoSEQ multiplex PCR, while the TCRdb copy is restricted to in-frame clones and leaves out a portion. The repertoire has some 120,000 clones, 80% to 90% of them found once; the top ten carry approximately 1.1%. Sequencing was performed on PBMCs. These receptors all come from a woman aged 18 to 35 in good health and CMV-seronegative.

J is TRBJ1-5 and V is TRBV6-5; TRBD1 agrees at 9 bases. The CDR3 covers 14 residues. Germline loops: CDR1 MNHEY, CDR2 SVGAGI. V lost 6 bases and J lost 4; bases outside the gene matches: 4. The CDR3 DNA is TGTGCCAGCAGAGACGGGACAGGGAATCAGCCCCAGCATTTT. Protein sequence: CASRDGTGNQPQHF.

The V gene is TRBV2, the J gene TRBJ2-3; maybe TRBD1 (5 bases). This CDR3 comprises 21 residues. CDR1 is SNHLY, CDR2 FYNNEI, per germline. The germline V and J ends were trimmed by 6 bases and 1 base, with 32 bases remaining between them. The CDR3 DNA follows: TGTGCCAGCAGAGACCCCACAGGAGCATGGGGCCGATCTTTCGGCACAGATACGCAGTATTTT. This encodes CASRDPTGAWGRSFGTDTQYF.

The chain is built from TRBV7-9 and TRBJ2-1, with TRBD2 matching over 8 bases. The CDR3 is 15 amino acids. V dropped 0 bases and J dropped 8; count of bases not matched to a gene: 6. In germline, CDR1 is SEHNR, CDR2 FQNEAQ (reference sequence). The CDR3 DNA sequence: TGTGCCAGCAGCTTAGCGGCGGGACTAGACTATGAGCAGTTCTTC. This encodes CASSLAAGLDYEQFF.

The chain recombines TRBV30 with TRBJ1-1; weak D call: TRBD1 (6 bases). Trimming left V 7 bases short and J 1 base short, with 13 bases between. The germline CDR1 and CDR2 sequences are GTSNPN and SVGIG (reference sequence). CDR3 length equals 13 residues. The CDR3 loop reads CAFGVGQNTEAFF. The CDR3 DNA reads TGTGCCTTTGGAGTGGGACAGAACACTGAAGCTTTCTTT.

The V gene is TRBV5-1, the J gene TRBJ2-1; 10 bases are a match to TRBD2. This CDR3 is built from 16 residues. The J segment lost 7 bases and the V segment lost 0 bases, leaving 7 bases of the junction unmatched. Germline V CDR1 and CDR2: SGHRS, YFSETQ. DNA for the CDR3: TGCGCCAGCAGCTTGGAGTTTCTAGCGGGAGTTAATGAGCAGTTCTTC. Its protein product is CASSLEFLAGVNEQFF.

The J gene is TRBJ1-5, the V gene TRBV28; no definite D call. The germline CDR1 and CDR2 sequences are MDHEN and SYDVKM. Trimming removed 7 bases from V and 9 bases from J, with 16 bases in between. The CDR3 is 13 amino acids. The CDR3 here is CASTQLTLTPQHF. CDR3 DNA sequence: TGTGCCAGCACACAGCTTACCTTAACGCCCCAGCATTTT.

The CDR3 DNA reads as TGTGCCAGCAGCTTAGTCTCTTACCAAGAGACCCAGTACTTC. Translated: CASSLVSYQETQYF. V is TRBV7-8 and J is TRBJ2-5; D gene unclear. The CDR3 totals 14 residues. Trimming left V 1 base short and J 0 bases short, with 6 bases between. The germline V gene has CDR1 SGHVS and CDR2 FQNEAQ.

This chain joins TRBV7-8 and TRBJ2-3; TRBD2 matches at 12 bases. V gave up 4 bases and J gave up 6 bases; unmatched junction bases: 8. The CDR3 length is 16 residues. Germline CDR1 SGHVS, CDR2 FQNEAQ. CDR3 sequence reads: CASSSLAGGIWDTQYF. The CDR3 DNA sequence: TGTGCCAGCAGCTCTCTAGCGGGGGGGATTTGGGATACGCAGTATTTT.

This clone was counted once. The J gene is TRBJ2-5, the V gene TRBV14; D might be TRBD1 (6 bases). There are 15 residues in the CDR3. Germline CDR1 and CDR2: SGHDN and FVKESK. V shed 3 bases and J shed 1 base, with 12 bases lying between them. The chain's CDR3 is CASSHWGQPQETQYF. Written as DNA, the CDR3 is TGTGCCAGCAGCCACTGGGGGCAGCCCCAAGAGACCCAGTACTTC.

The CDR3 nucleotides read TGTGCCAGCAGCCGGACAGGGGGGAGCAATCAGCCCCAGCATTTT. Its protein is CASSRTGGSNQPQHF. The chain is built from TRBV6-5 and TRBJ1-5; 10 bases map to TRBD1. V shed 6 bases, J shed 1 base, and the junction held 3 bases outside the gene matches. Germline CDR1 and CDR2: MNHEY and SVGAGI. This CDR3 is built from 15 residues.

The rearrangement links TRBV6-6 to TRBJ1-5; weak D call: TRBD1 (5 bases). Trimming shortened V by 6 bases and J by 0 bases, and 12 bases separated the two germline ends. Germline loops: CDR1 MNHNY, CDR2 SVGAGI (reference sequence). This CDR3 region has 15 residues. The CDR3: CASRSTEYSNQPQHF. The CDR3 region has the DNA TGTGCCAGCAGATCGACAGAATATAGCAATCAGCCCCAGCATTTT.

This clone was counted only a few times. The chain combines TRBV6-5 with TRBJ2-1; 12 nucleotides line up with TRBD1. The CDR3 is made up of 16 amino acids. V lost 2 bases, J lost 8 bases, and 7 bases stayed unmatched. Germline CDR1 and CDR2: MNHEY and SVGAGI. The CDR3 spells CASSYGPGQGADEQFF. The CDR3, as DNA: TGTGCCAGCAGTTACGGACCGGGACAGGGGGCTGATGAGCAGTTCTTC.

V is TRBV6-5 and J is TRBJ2-5, with no clear D. The CDR3 sequence is 14 residues long. Germline values: CDR1 MNHEY, CDR2 SVGAGI. Trimming left V 6 bases short and J 5 bases short, with 16 bases between. The CDR3 DNA sequence: TGTGCCAGCAGCCCCTTAGTAGCTTCGGAGACCCAGTACTTC. Translating it yields CASSPLVASETQYF.

This chain links TRBV30 with TRBJ1-1; unclear D gene. V shed 1 base and J shed 0 bases, with 9 bases lying between them. CDR1 and CDR2 from the germline V gene are GTSNPN and SVGIG (reference sequence). The CDR3 sequence is 14 residues long. The CDR3 DNA is TGTGCCTGGAGTGGAACAGCTTTGAACACTGAAGCTTTCTTT. It translates to CAWSGTALNTEAFF.

This chain uses TRBV7-6 with TRBJ2-3; D might be TRBD1 (6 bases). The CDR3 runs to 17 residues. Germline V lookup: CDR1 SGHVS, CDR2 FNYEAQ. Trimming took off 4 bases at V and 6 bases at J, with 23 bases between the two ends. The CDR3 nucleotides are TGTGCCAGCAGCTCCTCTTCAGGCACACAGGGAATGGATACGCAGTATTTT. Protein: CASSSSSGTQGMDTQYF.

A single count supports this clone. CDR3 nucleotide sequence: TGTGCCAGCAGCTTAGCGACAGACTATGGCTACACCTTC. It yields the protein CASSLATDYGYTF. The J gene is TRBJ1-2, the V gene TRBV7-9; possible D gene TRBD1, 5 bases. This CDR3 has 13 residues. The V gene's germline CDR1 is SEHNR and CDR2 FQNEAQ (reference sequence). The V end lost 0 bases, the J end lost 3 bases, and 5 bases lay between the germline ends.

Only one count was recorded for this clone. The V and J genes are TRBV15 and TRBJ1-5, with TRBD1 matching over 10 bases. Per germline, CDR1 LNHNV and CDR2 YYDKDF (reference sequence). The J segment lost 4 bases and the V segment lost 1 base, leaving 4 bases of the junction unmatched. The CDR3 is made up of 16 amino acids. The CDR3 loop is CATSRGGTGANQPQHF. As DNA, the CDR3 is TGTGCCACCAGCAGAGGAGGGACAGGGGCGAATCAGCCCCAGCATTTT.

The chain is built from TRBV18 and TRBJ2-7; D perhaps matches TRBD1 (6 bases). CDR1 is KGHSH, CDR2 LQKENI, per germline. The germline V and J ends were trimmed by 0 bases and 6 bases, with 9 bases remaining between them. The CDR3 contains 13 residues. CDR3 region: CASSPPGASEQYV. The CDR3 nucleotides are TGTGCCAGCTCACCACCGGGGGCGTCCGAGCAGTACGTC.

The chain joins TRBV12-5 to TRBJ2-5, with 9 bases that match TRBD2. V lost 6 bases to trimming and J lost 4 bases; unmatched junction nucleotides: 12. This CDR3 contains 16 residues. CDR1 LGHNT and CDR2 FRNRAP come from the germline V gene. CDR3 bases: TGTGCTAGTGGCCCAGAACCGGGACTAGCCTCAGAGACCCAGTACTTC. Translating gives CASGPEPGLASETQYF.

This chain joins TRBV9 and TRBJ2-2; D uncertain. With 0 bases removed from V and 1 base from J, the gap between germline ends came to 7 bases. The germline V gene has CDR1 SGDLS and CDR2 YYNGEE. This CDR3 spans 15 amino acids. The CDR3 sequence is CASSVDRLNTGELFF. The CDR3 DNA sequence: TGTGCCAGCAGCGTAGATCGTCTGAACACCGGGGAGCTGTTTTTT.

This rearrangement joins TRBV5-6 to TRBJ2-7; 8 positions match TRBD1. Unmatched junction bases numbered 10, after V lost 2 bases and J lost 0 bases. The CDR3 is 17 amino acids. CDR1 is SGHDT, CDR2 YYEEEE, per germline. The CDR3 loop reads CASSLSRGPQSSYEQYV. CDR3 coding DNA: TGTGCCAGCAGCTTATCCAGGGGGCCTCAAAGCTCCTACGAGCAGTACGTC.

The chain is built from TRBV7-9 and TRBJ1-1, with D unclear. Trimming shortened V by 6 bases and J by 5 bases, and 13 bases separated the two germline ends. CDR1 and CDR2 from the germline V gene are SEHNR and FQNEAQ (reference sequence). The CDR3 loop spans 13 amino acids. CDR3 residues: CASRPGAGTEAFF. CDR3 sequence (DNA): TGTGCCAGCAGGCCGGGCGCGGGGACTGAAGCTTTCTTT.

This clone has only one observation. The chain carries TRBV11-3 and TRBJ2-5; 10 bases fit TRBD1. The CDR3 is 15 residues long. Germline CDR1 and CDR2: SGHNT and YENEEA. The trim removed 5 bases at V and 5 bases at J, leaving 8 bases unmatched. The CDR3 sequence is CASSTSRGQGETQYF. The CDR3 DNA reads as TGTGCCAGCAGCACTAGCCGGGGACAGGGGGAGACCCAGTACTTC. The variable domain in full, completed from reference TRBV11-3 and TRBJ2-5, reads EAGVVQSPRYKIIEKKQPVAFWCNPISGHNTLYWYLQNLGQGPELLIRYENEEAVDDSQLPKDRFSAERLKGVDSTLKIQPAELGDSAVYLCASSTSRGQGETQYFGPGTRLLVL.

V gene TRBV11-2 combines with J gene TRBJ2-5, with TRBD1 matching 7 bases. Germline loops: CDR1 SGHAT, CDR2 FQNNGV. The CDR3 sequence is 16 residues long. With V trimmed by 4 bases and J by 1 base, 9 bases remained unmatched. CDR3 DNA: TGTGCCAGCAGCTATATGACAGGGAACCCCCAAGAGACCCAGTACTTC. Encoded protein: CASSYMTGNPQETQYF. The variable domain in full, completed from reference TRBV11-2 and TRBJ2-5, reads EAGVAQSPRYKIIEKRQSVAFWCNPISGHATLYWYQQILGQGPKLLIQFQNNGVVDDSQLPKDRFSAERLKGVDSTLKIQPAKLEDSAVYLCASSYMTGNPQETQYFGPGTRLLVL.

The chain recombines TRBV30 with TRBJ2-2; D not certain. The CDR3 covers 13 residues. CDR1 and CDR2 (germline): GTSNPN, SVGIG (reference sequence). V was cut by 3 bases and J by 4 bases, with 9 bases left in between. The CDR3 loop is CAWRDQFTGELFF. In DNA form, the CDR3 reads TGTGCCTGGAGAGATCAGTTCACCGGGGAGCTGTTTTTT.

This clone is a singleton in its sample. This chain uses TRBV21-1 with TRBJ2-7; no DNA check was done on the table's D call, TRBD2. TRBV21-1 is a listed pseudogene. The CDR3 has 11 residues. The CDR3 sequence: CASSTNYEQYV. The CDR3, as DNA: TGTGCCAGCAGCACCAACTACGAGCAGTACGTC.

V is TRBV29-1 and J is TRBJ2-6; the D gene is possibly TRBD2 (7 bases). Per the germline V gene, CDR1 is SQVTM and CDR2 is ANQGSEA. CDR3 length: 16 amino acids. Between the trimmed V and J ends, which lost 0 bases and 4 bases, there was a span of 13 bases. In DNA form, the CDR3 reads TGCAGCGTTGAAGATGGGGGGGCTGGCGGGGCCAACGTCCTGACTTTC. Its protein product is CSVEDGGAGGANVLTF.

V and J are TRBV6-5 and TRBJ2-1, with D uncertain. CDR1 and CDR2 (germline): MNHEY, SVGAGI. V was trimmed by 7 bases and J by 5 bases, leaving 15 bases between them. This CDR3 spans 14 amino acids. DNA of the CDR3: TGTGCCAGCACCTCCTTTCGTAGAAACAATGAGCAGTTCTTC. This translates into CASTSFRRNNEQFF.

This chain joins TRBV6-1 and TRBJ1-2; the match to TRBD1 covers 7 bases. The CDR3 covers 15 residues. Germline V gene sequence: CDR1 MNHNS, CDR2 SASEGT. The V segment lost 8 bases and the J segment 2 bases; nucleotides outside the gene matches: 11. CDR3 bases: TGTGCCAGCTCCGGCGGACAGGCAACCAACTATGGCTACACCTTC. Amino acid sequence: CASSGGQATNYGYTF.

This clone came up once. J is TRBJ1-3 and V is TRBV30; no firm D call. Germline CDR1 is GTSNPN and CDR2 is SVGIG (reference sequence). This CDR3 comprises 14 residues. V was clipped by 6 bases and J by 0 bases, with 12 bases between them. DNA for the CDR3: TGTGCCTGCATTAAGAGCTACTCTGGAAACACCATATATTTT. Protein sequence: CACIKSYSGNTIYF.

The chain employs TRBV2 and TRBJ1-2; D not resolved. The V end was cut by 6 bases, the J end by 8 bases, with 16 bases between. The CDR3 has 13 residues. The germline gives CDR1 SNHLY, CDR2 FYNNEI. CDR3 DNA: TGTGCCAGCAGGTTGAGGGAGGAGGCGGGCTACACCTTC. This sequence encodes CASRLREEAGYTF.

The rearrangement links TRBV4-2 to TRBJ1-6, with 7 bases identical to TRBD1. The CDR3 has 16 residues. V shed 2 bases, J shed 5 bases, and the junction held 6 bases outside the gene matches. The germline V gene has CDR1 LGHNA and CDR2 YNFKEQ. CDR3 sequence reads: CASSQTGTENNSPLHF. The CDR3 DNA follows: TGTGCCAGCAGCCAAACCGGGACAGAGAATAATTCACCCCTCCACTTT.